This TCR beta chain was retrieved from a study of CD8+ T cells in alopecia areata. Study-wide findings and caveats: Uncertainty remains about how baseline CD8+ expansion links to response, with one nonresponder.

Treatment indicated: oral pan-JAK inhibitor, 5-10 mg twice daily. Researchers took lesional scalp punch biopsies and peripheral blood from people who were alopecia areata patients. The researchers isolated CD4+ and CD8+ T cells from PBMCs by sorting. In regard to this clone: Its antigen is not identified. A read error may produce the germline difference seen at one junction end.

Per germline, CDR1 SGHRS and CDR2 YFSETQ. This CDR3 spans 14 amino acids. RNA extraction and reverse transcription yielded cDNA as sequencing template. Repertoires were generated with immunoSEQ multiplex PCR, while TCRdb's copy carries only in-frame clones and drops some. The profile shows fewer than 200,000 clones, approximately 60% of them singletons. The chain joins TRBV5-1 to TRBJ2-4; D is ambiguous. The clonotype was recovered from a human donor with alopecia areata. The sample was CD4+ T cells sorted from blood, taken at week 24, from a patient treated with tofacitinib. DNA of the CDR3: TGCGCCAGCAGCTTGGTTGGTTCAAGGCTAGGTGAGGTTTTC. Translating it yields CASSLVGSRLGEVF. The entire variable domain, with the rest obtained from reference TRBV5-1 and TRBJ2-4, is as follows: KAGVTQTPRYLIKTRGQQVTLSCSPISGHRSVSWYQQTPGQGLQFLFEYFSETQRNKGNFPGRFSGRQFSNSRSEMNVSTLELGDSALYLCASSLVGSRLGEVFGAGTRLSVL.